Shown below are 14 T cell receptor beta chains from a single sample sequenced in a study of blood T cell repertoires in COVID-19. TCRdb's copy holds only in-frame clones and misses some; the assay was immunoSEQ multiplex PCR. The data show some 140,000 clones, roughly 82% seen once. Material: peripheral blood. The receptors originated from a man older than 75 with acute or convalescent COVID-19.

The V gene is TRBV5-1, the J gene TRBJ1-1; D is uncertain. Germline V gene sequence: CDR1 SGHRS, CDR2 YFSETQ. CDR3 length: 13 amino acids. Trimming removed 3 bases from V and 6 bases from J, with 12 bases in between. CDR3 residues: CASSSLGGAEAFF. The CDR3 DNA reads TGCGCCAGCAGCTCATTAGGAGGCGCTGAAGCTTTCTTT.

The genes are TRBV10-3 and TRBJ2-5, with 9 bases fitting TRBD1. V trimming: 11 bases; J trimming: 4 bases; junction bases outside the gene matches: 8. Germline-derived CDR1 and CDR2 are ENHRY and SYGVKD. This CDR3 contains 13 residues. The CDR3, as DNA: TGTGCCGCCACGGGACAGGGTATAGAGACCCAGTACTTC. Translated: CAATGQGIETQYF.

The rearrangement uses TRBV7-3 and TRBJ2-3, with 8 bases matching TRBD1. Germline values: CDR1 SGHTA, CDR2 FQGTGA. V lost 5 bases to trimming and J lost 1 base; unmatched junction nucleotides: 5. There are 15 residues in the CDR3. The CDR3 DNA sequence: TGTGCCAGCAGCCCAGGGGGCTATGGCACAGATACGCAGTATTTT. Its protein is CASSPGGYGTDTQYF.

The V gene is TRBV7-8, the J gene TRBJ2-7, with a possible D match to TRBD2 (7 bases). The V end lost 6 bases, the J end lost 2 bases, and 17 bases lay between the germline ends. The germline CDR1 and CDR2 sequences are SGHVS and FQNEAQ. The CDR3 loop spans 15 amino acids. The CDR3 coding sequence is TGTGCCAGCAGGGCCCCCGGGGGGCCAACCTACGAGCAGTACTTC. Amino acid sequence: CASRAPGGPTYEQYF.

There are a few counts of this clone. This chain links TRBV9 with TRBJ1-3, with no clear D. CDR1 is SGDLS and CDR2 is YYNGEE in the germline V gene. V gave up 4 bases and J gave up 4 bases, with 6 bases separating them. CDR3 length: 12 residues. CDR3 nucleotide sequence: TGTGCCAGCAGCCCCCAAGGAAACACCATATATTTT. Protein product: CASSPQGNTIYF.

The genes are TRBV7-2 and TRBJ2-3; 8 bases are shared with TRBD2. CDR3 length: 14 amino acids. Trimming took 5 bases from V and 5 from J; bases not matched to a gene: 6. The germline gives CDR1 SGHTA, CDR2 FQGNSA. The CDR3 protein is CASSPGGVVDTQYF. As DNA, the CDR3 is TGTGCCAGCAGCCCCGGGGGGGTGGTAGATACGCAGTATTTT. Full variable domain (remainder filled in from reference TRBV7-2 and TRBJ2-3): GAGVSQSPSNKVTEKGKDVELRCDPISGHTALYWYRQSLGQGLEFLIYFQGNSAPDKSGLPSDRFSAERTGGSVSTLTIQRTQQEDSAVYLCASSPGGVVDTQYFGPGTRLTVL.

The rearrangement joins TRBV3-1 (or the pseudogene TRBV3-2) to TRBJ2-1; TRBD1 aligns across 7 bases. The germline V gene encodes CDR1 LGHDT and CDR2 YNNKEL (reference sequence). This CDR3 is 15 amino acids long. J lost 5 bases, V lost 5 bases, and 9 bases had no gene match. The CDR3 nucleotides read TGTGCCAGCAGCGACAGGGAAGGTAAAAACAATGAGCAGTTCTTC. Protein product: CASSDREGKNNEQFF.

The V gene is TRBV5-4, the J gene TRBJ2-7, with TRBD1 matching 8 bases. The V and J ends lost 4 bases and 7 bases, in that order; junction bases with no gene match: 10. Germline values: CDR1 SGHNT, CDR2 YYREEE (reference sequence). The CDR3 is 14 amino acids. The CDR3 protein is CASSRDRTTGEQYF. In DNA, the CDR3 is TGTGCCAGCAGCCGGGACAGGACGACAGGGGAGCAGTACTTC.

The chain couples TRBV2 to TRBJ1-5; no clear D. Per the germline V gene, CDR1 is SNHLY and CDR2 is FYNNEI. The V end was cut by 1 base, the J end by 11 bases, with 12 bases between. CDR3 length: 13 amino acids. CDR3 coding DNA: TGTGCCAGCAGTGAAGGCTTTTTTTCGGCCCAGCATTTT. As protein: CASSEGFFSAQHF.

The chain has TRBV5-8 and TRBJ2-5, with TRBD1 matching 7 bases. The CDR3 extends over 18 amino acids. Germline-derived CDR1 and CDR2 are SGHTS and YDEGEE. The J segment lost 0 bases and the V segment lost 5 bases, leaving 16 bases of the junction unmatched. The CDR3 bases are TGTGCCAGCAGGGGGTATAAAGGGACAGAATTGTACCAAGAGACCCAGTACTTC. This sequence encodes CASRGYKGTELYQETQYF.

This chain links TRBV7-2 with TRBJ2-1, with 9 bases lining up with TRBD2. Germline CDR1 SGHTA, CDR2 FQGNSA. With V trimmed by 4 bases and J by 3 bases, 4 bases remained unmatched. CDR3 length: 15 amino acids. The CDR3 reads CASSSSGVGYNEQFF. The CDR3 DNA follows: TGTGCCAGCAGCTCTAGCGGGGTGGGCTACAATGAGCAGTTCTTC.

J is TRBJ2-5 and V is TRBV6-2 or TRBV6-3, with 7 bases identical to TRBD1. Losses at the gene ends were 0 bases for V and 0 bases for J; bases not matched to a gene: 4. The CDR3 spans 16 residues. CDR1 is MNHEY and CDR2 is SVGEGT in the germline V gene. This chain's CDR3 is CASSYSTDRYQETQYF. CDR3 bases: TGTGCCAGCAGTTACTCTACGGACAGGTACCAAGAGACCCAGTACTTC.

This chain uses TRBV7-6 with TRBJ2-1, with 10 bases that match TRBD1. This CDR3 has 16 amino acids. Germline-derived CDR1 and CDR2 are SGHVS and FNYEAQ. Trimming removed 6 bases from V and 9 bases from J; junction bases left unmatched: 14. CDR3: CASSFAIGTGDTEQFF. Here the CDR3 DNA reads TGTGCCAGCAGTTTCGCTATCGGGACAGGGGACACTGAGCAGTTCTTC.

The gene calls are TRBV6-2 or TRBV6-3 and TRBJ1-2; 7 bases are shared with TRBD1. V shed 6 bases and J 4 bases; nucleotides not matched to a gene: 5. The CDR3 has 13 residues. From germline, CDR1 is MNHEY and CDR2 SVGEGT. This CDR3 reads CASSWDRGYGYTF. CDR3 bases: TGTGCCAGCAGCTGGGACAGAGGCTATGGCTACACCTTC.